The clone carrying this TCR beta chain turned up a few times. When the RNA was reverse transcribed, random hexamers were used with an input of about 0.5 to 1 ug. The immunoSEQ assay covered 54 Vbeta and 13 Jbeta segments for CDR3. TCRdb re-analysed the immunoSEQ multiplex PCR reads in MiXCR, keeping a single row per CDR3 protein. The table lists tens of thousands of distinct CDR3 sequences, about 91% of them singletons. The sample originates from a study of CD8 T cells in Susac syndrome. This CDR3 has 13 residues. Germline lookup yields CDR1 MNHNS and CDR2 SASEGT. The V gene end was trimmed by 3 bases and the J gene end by 2 bases; junction bases not matched to a gene: 1.

The rearrangement links TRBV6-1 to TRBJ2-7; 7 bases match TRBD2. The sequencing sample was made of CD8+ T cells from PBMCs. The TCR originated in a human donor with multiple sclerosis. Written as DNA, the CDR3 is TGTGCCAGCAGTGAGGGGAGGGCCTACGAGCAGTACTTC. Its protein is CASSEGRAYEQYF.